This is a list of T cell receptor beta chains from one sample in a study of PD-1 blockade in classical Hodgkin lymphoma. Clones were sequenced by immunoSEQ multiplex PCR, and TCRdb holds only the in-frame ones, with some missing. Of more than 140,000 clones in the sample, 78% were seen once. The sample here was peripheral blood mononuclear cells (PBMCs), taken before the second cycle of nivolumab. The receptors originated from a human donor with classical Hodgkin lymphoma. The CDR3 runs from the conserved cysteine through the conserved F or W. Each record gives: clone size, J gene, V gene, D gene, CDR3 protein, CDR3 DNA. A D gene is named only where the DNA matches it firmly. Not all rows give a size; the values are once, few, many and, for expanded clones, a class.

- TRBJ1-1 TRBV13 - CASSWGQNTEAFF TGTGCCAGCAGCTGGGGGCAGAACACTGAAGCTTTCTTT
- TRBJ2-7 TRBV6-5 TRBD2 CASSYRGEAGVYEQYF TGTGCCAGCAGTTACAGGGGGGAAGCGGGAGTGTACGAGCAGTACTTC
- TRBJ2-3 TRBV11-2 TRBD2 CASSFYGLGGSQYF TGTGCCAGCAGCTTCTATGGACTAGGAGGGTCGCAGTATTTT
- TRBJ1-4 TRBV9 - CASSVDFRGGNEKLFF TGTGCCAGCAGCGTAGACTTCAGGGGAGGGAATGAAAAACTGTTTTTT
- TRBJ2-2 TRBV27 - CASSLRGIVGLGELFF TGTGCCAGCAGTCTCAGGGGTATCGTTGGGTTAGGGGAGCTGTTTTTT
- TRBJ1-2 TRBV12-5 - CASGLDTEIRRDYGYTF TGTGCTAGTGGTTTGGATACGGAAATCCGGAGGGACTATGGCTACACCTTC
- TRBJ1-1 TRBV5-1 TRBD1 CASSLAPTGGAGAFF TGCGCCAGCAGCTTGGCCCCCACAGGGGGCGCGGGAGCTTTCTTT
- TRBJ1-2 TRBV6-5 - CASSYGGNYGYTF TGTGCCAGCAGTTACGGGGGAAACTATGGCTACACCTTC
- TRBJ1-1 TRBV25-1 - CASSVTGVTEAFF TGTGCCAGCAGTGTAACCGGGGTCACTGAAGCTTTCTTT
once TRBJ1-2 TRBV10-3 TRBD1 CAISDGTANYGYTF TGTGCCATCAGTGATGGGACAGCTAACTATGGCTACACCTTC
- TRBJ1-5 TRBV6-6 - CASSQRTQTSPQHF TGTGCCAGCAGTCAACGGACCCAAACGTCGCCCCAGCATTTT
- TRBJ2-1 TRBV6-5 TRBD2 CASSYSWTSNEQFF TGTGCCAGCAGTTACTCGTGGACTAGCAATGAGCAGTTCTTC
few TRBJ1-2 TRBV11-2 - CASSLDLVYGYTF TGTGCCAGCAGCTTGGACTTGGTTTATGGCTACACCTTC
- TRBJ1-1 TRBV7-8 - CASSLVSTEAFF TGTGCCAGCAGCTTAGTTTCAACTGAAGCTTTCTTT
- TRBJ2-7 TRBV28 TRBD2 CASSPRGGRAEQYF TGTGCCAGCAGTCCCCGGGGGGGGAGGGCCGAGCAGTACTTC
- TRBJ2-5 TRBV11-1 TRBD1 CASSSSLGQGGQTQYF TGTGCCAGCAGCTCCTCATTGGGACAGGGGGGACAGACCCAGTACTTC
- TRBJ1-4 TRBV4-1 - CASSQGPKGLGEKLFF TGCGCCAGCAGCCAAGGCCCGAAGGGGCTCGGGGAAAAACTGTTTTTT
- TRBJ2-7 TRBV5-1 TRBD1 CASSAGQGAYEQYF TGCGCCAGCAGCGCCGGACAGGGGGCGTACGAGCAGTACTTC
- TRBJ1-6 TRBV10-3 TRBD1 CAIGTGWSPLHF TGTGCCATCGGGACAGGGTGGTCACCCCTCCACTTT
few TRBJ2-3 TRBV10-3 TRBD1 CAISELTGTTDTQYF TGTGCCATCAGTGAGTTGACAGGGACAACAGATACGCAGTATTTT
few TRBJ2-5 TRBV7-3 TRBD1 CASSLKTGDQETQYF TGTGCCAGCAGCTTGAAGACAGGGGACCAAGAGACCCAGTACTTC
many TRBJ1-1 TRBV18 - CASSVFRKRGTEAFF TGTGCCAGCTCAGTCTTCAGGAAGCGAGGCACTGAAGCTTTCTTT
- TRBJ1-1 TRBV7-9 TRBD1 CASSPQGAPNTEAFF TGTGCCAGCAGCCCACAGGGGGCCCCGAACACTGAAGCTTTCTTT
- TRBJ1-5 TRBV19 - CASSIGGGSGQPQHF TGTGCCAGTAGTATAGGCGGGGGTTCAGGTCAGCCCCAGCATTTT
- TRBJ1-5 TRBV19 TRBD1 CATRAGTGEYQPQHF TGTGCCACCCGAGCCGGGACAGGGGAATATCAGCCCCAGCATTTT
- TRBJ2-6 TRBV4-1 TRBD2 CASSQDRRAGAPGANVLTF TGCGCCAGCAGCCAAGATCGAAGAGCGGGGGCCCCTGGGGCCAACGTCCTGACTTTC
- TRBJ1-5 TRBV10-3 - CAISESEGFGPQHF TGTGCCATCAGTGAGTCGGAGGGGTTTGGGCCCCAGCATTTT
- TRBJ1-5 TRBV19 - CASSIVARGPQHF TGTGCCAGTAGTATCGTCGCCCGGGGGCCCCAGCATTTT
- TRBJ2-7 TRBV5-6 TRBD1 CASSFDPRQGYEQYF TGTGCCAGCAGCTTTGATCCGAGACAGGGGTACGAGCAGTACTTC
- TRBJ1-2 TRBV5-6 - CASSLPGPYGYTF TGTGCCAGCAGCTTGCCAGGCCCATATGGCTACACCTTC
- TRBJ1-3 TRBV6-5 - CASSYSTGTGGNTIYF TGTGCCAGCAGTTACTCGACCGGGACGGGAGGAAACACCATATATTTT
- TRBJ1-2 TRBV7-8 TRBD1 CASSPVGGRGYTF TGTGCCAGCAGCCCCGTAGGGGGCCGCGGCTACACCTTC
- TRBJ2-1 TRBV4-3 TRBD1 CASSQERQGAYNEQFF TGCGCCAGCAGCCAAGAGAGACAGGGGGCCTACAATGAGCAGTTCTTC
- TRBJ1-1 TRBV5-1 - CASSFNKEGRLVNTEAFF TGCGCCAGCAGCTTTAACAAGGAGGGGCGATTAGTCAACACTGAAGCTTTCTTT
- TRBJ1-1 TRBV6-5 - CASSFFITGNTEAFF TGTGCCAGCAGTTTTTTTATAACAGGGAACACTGAAGCTTTCTTT
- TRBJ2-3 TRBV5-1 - CASSGGTSTDTQYF TGCGCCAGCAGCGGAGGGACTAGCACAGATACGCAGTATTTT
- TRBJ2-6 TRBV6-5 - CASSPGNSGANVLTF TGTGCCAGCAGTCCAGGGAACTCTGGGGCCAACGTCCTGACTTTC
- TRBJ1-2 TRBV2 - CASREQSYYGYTF TGTGCCAGCAGGGAACAGAGTTACTATGGCTACACCTTC
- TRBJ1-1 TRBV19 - CASSSKTPMNTEAFF TGTGCCAGTAGTTCCAAGACACCAATGAACACTGAAGCTTTCTTT
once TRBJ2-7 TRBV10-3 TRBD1 CAISEFPDRGDVYEQYF TGTGCCATCAGTGAGTTCCCTGACAGGGGAGATGTGTACGAGCAGTACTTC
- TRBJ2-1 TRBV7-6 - CASSLGQVGYNEQFF TGTGCCAGCAGCTTAGGGCAAGTTGGGTACAATGAGCAGTTCTTC
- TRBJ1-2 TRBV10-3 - CASSGSGYGYTF TGTGCCAGCAGTGGAAGCGGCTATGGCTACACCTTC
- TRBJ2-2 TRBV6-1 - CASSPIRGGPGELFF TGTGCCAGCAGTCCCATTCGGGGAGGACCCGGGGAGCTGTTTTTT
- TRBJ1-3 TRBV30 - CAYNTGAKTDTIYF TGTGCTTACAACACCGGGGCGAAGACGGACACCATATATTTT
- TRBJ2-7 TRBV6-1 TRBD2 CASSEIGLAGSYEQYF TGTGCCAGCAGTGAAATAGGACTAGCGGGCTCCTACGAGCAGTACTTC
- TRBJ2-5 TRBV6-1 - CASSEGQAQETQYF TGTGCCAGCAGTGAAGGACAGGCACAAGAGACCCAGTACTTC
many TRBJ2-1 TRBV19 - CASSLAYNEQFF TGTGCCAGTAGTCTCGCCTACAATGAGCAGTTCTTC
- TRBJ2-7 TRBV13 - CASSPTGTGYEQYF TGTGCCAGCAGCCCTACAGGGACGGGCTACGAGCAGTACTTC
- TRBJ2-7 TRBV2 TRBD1 CASSRGQFYEQYF TGTGCCAGCAGTAGGGGGCAGTTCTACGAGCAGTACTTC
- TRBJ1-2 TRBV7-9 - CASSLGPGTYGYTF TGTGCCAGCAGCTTAGGTCCAGGGACCTATGGCTACACCTTC
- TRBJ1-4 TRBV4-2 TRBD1 CASSQTEQGAFEKLFF TGTGCCAGCAGCCAGACCGAACAGGGGGCGTTTGAAAAACTGTTTTTT
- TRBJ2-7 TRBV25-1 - CASSKGGGGLEQYF TGTGCCAGCAGTAAGGGGGGAGGGGGTCTGGAGCAGTACTTC
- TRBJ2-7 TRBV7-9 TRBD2 CASSRTIAGRTYEQYF TGTGCCAGCAGCAGAACCATAGCGGGCAGAACCTACGAGCAGTACTTC
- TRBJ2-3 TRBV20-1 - CSAEAGTQYF TGCAGTGCCGAAGCAGGTACGCAGTATTTT
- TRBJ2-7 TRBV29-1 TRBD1 CSVETAGGYEQYF TGCAGCGTTGAAACGGCAGGGGGATACGAGCAGTACTTC
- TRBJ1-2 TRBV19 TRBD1 CATKGQGAGGYTF TGTGCCACAAAAGGACAGGGGGCGGGAGGCTACACCTTC
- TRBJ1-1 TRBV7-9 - CASSLRDLTEAFF TGTGCCAGCAGCTTAAGGGATTTGACTGAAGCTTTCTTT
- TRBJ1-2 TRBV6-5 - CASSYSERPGYTF TGTGCCAGCAGTTACTCAGAAAGGCCCGGCTACACCTTC
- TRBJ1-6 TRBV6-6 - CASSQQGLRSPLHF TGTGCCAGCAGCCAGCAGGGGTTGCGATCACCCCTCCACTTT
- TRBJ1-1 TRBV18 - CASSPGGARQAFF TGTGCCAGCTCACCGGGGGGCGCGAGGCAAGCTTTCTTT